Sequencing of this TCR beta chain was carried out in a study of lymphopenia after photon versus proton radiotherapy. Study-wide results and caveats: Photon-treated patients lost naive T cells and TCR diversity; proton-treated stayed stable. Oligoclonal CD8+ Temra expansion after nadir drove photon patients' diversity drop.

Concerning this clone: Its specificity is not known.

The CDR3 consists of 14 residues. The V end lost 4 bases, the J end lost 1 base, and 11 bases lay between the germline ends. CDR1 LNHNV and CDR2 YYDKDF come from the germline V gene (reference sequence). The data were produced by immunoSEQ multiplex PCR, yet TCRdb's version contains in-frame clones alone and is incomplete. The data hold around 29,000 clones, with over 70% observed a single time. Sequenced material: peripheral blood, taken from a patient treated with proton-based radiotherapy. This chain joins TRBV15 and TRBJ2-7; D is ambiguous. The receptor was isolated from a woman in her sixties or seventies with pancreatic cancer. The CDR3 protein is CATSKGPNSYEQYF. The CDR3 DNA follows: TGTGCCACCAGCAAAGGACCTAATTCCTACGAGCAGTACTTC.